Sequencing of this T cell receptor beta chain was carried out in a study of T cells in Graves' hyperthyroidism and ophthalmopathy. Study-wide points: Separation of ophthalmopathy from stable hyperthyroidism was achieved by a 13 V-J model.

Amplified TCR beta CDR3 regions came from RNA transcripts. HTBI primers were the set used in a first-round RT-PCR of the TCR CDR3. TCRdb redid the calling of the multiplex PCR reads with MiXCR, one entry per CDR3 protein. The sample shows roughly 500,000 distinct CDR3 sequences, about 43% of them seen only once. For the diagnoses, clinical symptoms, serum thyroxine and TRAb, thyroid ultrasound and orbital computed tomography were used. This clonotype has ten or more counts. The antigen is not known. This clonotype originated in an adult woman with Graves' disease, either hyperthyroidism or ophthalmopathy (not recorded which). The sample comprised peripheral blood or thyroid tissue (not recorded which).

The CDR3 region has the DNA TGCAGTGCTAGAAGGGACAGGCGGGAGCAGTACTTC. Protein: CSARRDRREQYF. The chain employs TRBV20-1 and TRBJ2-7; 8 nucleotides match TRBD1. The length of the CDR3 is 12 residues. CDR1 is DFQATT and CDR2 is SNEGSKA in the germline V gene (reference sequence). V shed 2 bases and J 7 bases; nucleotides not matched to a gene: 4.